One and the same sample provided the 21 T cell receptor beta chains below, sequenced in a study of cytomegalovirus exposure and HLA in healthy donors. Primers for the PCR totalled 60 Vbeta and 13 Jbeta. Sequencing was performed with immunoSEQ multiplex PCR; in TCRdb, only in-frame clones are kept and a portion is missing. Among around 110,000 clones listed, approximately 79% were seen once. Sequencing was performed on PBMCs. Every receptor here comes from a man younger than 45 in good health and CMV-seronegative.

V and J are TRBV5-4 and TRBJ2-1; a weak D match, TRBD1 (6 bases). Germline loops: CDR1 SGHNT, CDR2 YYREEE (reference sequence). The CDR3 is 14 residues long. V was trimmed by 5 bases and J by 8 bases, leaving 17 bases between them. CDR3 DNA: TGTGCCAGCAGTCCGCAGGGGACACACGATGAGCAGTTCTTC. This codes for CASSPQGTHDEQFF.

The chain is built from TRBV5-1 and TRBJ2-3; 7 bases align to TRBD1. The ends lost 4 bases at V and 2 bases at J; junction bases unmatched: 7. CDR1 SGHRS and CDR2 YFSETQ come from the germline V gene. This CDR3 contains 15 residues. CDR3 bases: TGCGCCAGCAGCGAGACAGGGCTACACACAGATACGCAGTATTTT. It encodes CASSETGLHTDTQYF.

The rearrangement uses TRBV18 and TRBJ2-5; D remains ambiguous. The DNA matches TRBJ2-7 better at its end, which makes the J call doubtful. There are 13 residues in the CDR3. CDR1 and CDR2 from the germline V gene are KGHSH and LQKENI. Written as DNA, the CDR3 is TGTGCCAGCTCAAGAAAGGAGTCCTACGAGCAGTACTTC. As protein: CASSRKESYEQYF.

The CDR3: CASSFWGGNEQFF. In DNA form, the CDR3 reads TGTGCCAGCAGCTTTTGGGGGGGGAATGAGCAGTTCTTC. V and J are TRBV5-6 and TRBJ2-1; the match to TRBD2 covers 7 bases. The CDR3 length is 13 residues. Germline V gene sequence: CDR1 SGHDT, CDR2 YYEEEE. The V segment lost 2 bases and the J segment 7 bases; nucleotides outside the gene matches: 3.

The chain has TRBV7-2 and TRBJ1-1; 8 bases agree with TRBD1. This CDR3 region has 15 residues. The trim removed 2 bases at V and 5 bases at J, leaving 7 bases unmatched. Germline CDR1 is SGHTA and CDR2 is FQGNSA. The CDR3 region is CASSLTGQGSTEAFF. CDR3 nucleotides: TGTGCCAGCAGCTTAACCGGACAGGGTAGTACTGAAGCTTTCTTT.

This clone was seen more than once but under ten times. The CDR3 DNA reads TGTGCCAGCAGGGGGACTCGGGGTCTCAATCAGCCCCAGCATTTT. The encoded protein is CASRGTRGLNQPQHF. The chain uses TRBV2 and TRBJ1-5; weak D call: TRBD1 (5 bases). This CDR3 has 15 amino acids. Trimming shortened V by 6 bases and J by 3 bases, and 15 bases separated the two germline ends. Looked up from germline, CDR1 is SNHLY and CDR2 is FYNNEI.

The CDR3 nucleotides are TGTGCCAGCAGTTACGGCGGGGGCGCAGGCAAAAACATTCAGTACTTC. It encodes CASSYGGGAGKNIQYF. This rearrangement joins TRBV6-6 to TRBJ2-4; weak D call: TRBD2 (7 bases). Germline CDR1 reads MNHNY; CDR2 reads SVGAGI (reference sequence). The CDR3 extends over 16 amino acids. V dropped 2 bases and J dropped 3 bases, with 14 bases sitting between them.

CDR3 nucleotide sequence: TGCGCCAGCAGCTTGACCGGACAGGGACATGGCTACACCTTC. Protein: CASSLTGQGHGYTF. The rearrangement joins TRBV5-1 to TRBJ1-2, with 8 bases identical to TRBD1. Germline values: CDR1 SGHRS, CDR2 YFSETQ. The CDR3 spans 14 residues. V lost 1 base and J lost 6; bases outside the gene matches: 5.

The chain is built from TRBV5-6 and TRBJ1-1, with D possibly TRBD1 on 6 matching bases. The CDR3 length is 13 residues. V lost 6 bases and J lost 1, with 10 bases in between. Germline V lookup: CDR1 SGHDT, CDR2 YYEEEE. This CDR3 is CASTLQGNTEAFF. CDR3 DNA sequence: TGTGCCAGCACACTACAGGGGAACACTGAAGCTTTCTTT.

The chain carries TRBV15 and TRBJ1-4, with D uncertain. V was clipped by 11 bases and J by 1 base, with 11 bases between them. Looked up from germline, CDR1 is LNHNV and CDR2 is YYDKDF (reference sequence). The CDR3 runs to 13 residues. DNA for the CDR3: TGTGCCGCCCAAGAGGGAACTAATGAAAAACTGTTTTTT. It specifies CAAQEGTNEKLFF.

In DNA form, the CDR3 reads TGCGCCAGCAGCCTAGACAGCCCTGGAAACACCATATATTTT. Translation gives CASSLDSPGNTIYF. The chain has TRBV5-1 and TRBJ1-3; D may be TRBD1 (5 bases). CDR1 SGHRS and CDR2 YFSETQ come from the germline V gene. The CDR3 runs 14 residues. Trimming pared 4 bases from V and 2 bases from J, leaving 10 bases between.

V is TRBV9 and J is TRBJ2-3, with TRBD2 matching 11 bases. This CDR3 has 14 residues. The germline V gene encodes CDR1 SGDLS and CDR2 YYNGEE. V dropped 3 bases and J dropped 6; count of bases not matched to a gene: 3. CDR3 bases: TGTGCCAGCAGCGCTCGACTAGCGGGGGATACGCAGTATTTT. This sequence encodes CASSARLAGDTQYF.

The CDR3 sequence is CASSLRVLNTEAFF. The CDR3 region has the DNA TGTGCCAGCAGCCTACGAGTTTTGAACACTGAAGCTTTCTTT. The chain recombines TRBV28 with TRBJ1-1; D is unresolved. Trimming removed 6 bases at V and 0 bases at J, with 11 bases between. Germline V gene lookup returns CDR1 MDHEN and CDR2 SYDVKM. The CDR3 totals 14 residues.

The chain is built from TRBV7-9 and TRBJ2-1, with D maybe TRBD2 (6 bases). This CDR3 spans 12 amino acids. Germline V gene data show CDR1 as SEHNR and CDR2 as FQNEAQ (reference sequence). Trimming pared 8 bases from V and 6 bases from J, leaving 11 bases between. CDR3 in amino acids: CASPGGINEQFF. The CDR3 region has the DNA TGTGCCAGCCCTGGAGGGATCAATGAGCAGTTCTTC.

In this sample, this clone turned up a few times. J is TRBJ2-7 and V is TRBV5-1; D perhaps matches TRBD1 (5 bases). The germline CDR1 and CDR2 sequences are SGHRS and YFSETQ. The germline V and J ends were trimmed by 1 base and 3 bases, with 5 bases remaining between them. The CDR3 has 12 residues. The CDR3 loop is CASSLRGYEQYF. The CDR3 coding sequence is TGCGCCAGCAGCTTGAGGGGCTACGAGCAGTACTTC. Full variable domain (remainder filled in from reference TRBV5-1 and TRBJ2-7): KAGVTQTPRYLIKTRGQQVTLSCSPISGHRSVSWYQQTPGQGLQFLFEYFSETQRNKGNFPGRFSGRQFSNSRSEMNVSTLELGDSALYLCASSLRGYEQYFGPGTRLTVT.

The chain combines TRBV5-6 with TRBJ1-4; D call uncertain. The CDR3 runs to 14 residues. The V gene lost 4 bases and the J gene lost 0 bases, with 7 bases spanning the gap. Germline CDR1 is SGHDT and CDR2 is YYEEEE. The CDR3 DNA is TGTGCCAGCAGCCCAGGTACAACTAATGAAAAACTGTTTTTT. Translation: CASSPGTTNEKLFF.

The chain is built from TRBV25-1 and TRBJ1-2, with a weak D call TRBD1 (6 bases). V lost 0 bases and J lost 8, with 22 bases in between. The CDR3 spans 17 residues. Germline-derived CDR1 and CDR2 are MGHDK and SYGVNS. In DNA, the CDR3 is TGTGCCAGCAGTGAATATGGGAGAATGGGGACATTGGACGGCTACACCTTC. It translates to CASSEYGRMGTLDGYTF.

V usage is TRBV11-3 and J usage is TRBJ2-3; 12 nucleotides agree with TRBD2. V trimming: 5 bases; J trimming: 6 bases; junction bases outside the gene matches: 12. The CDR3 contains 17 residues. Germline CDR1 reads SGHNT; CDR2 reads YENEEA. The CDR3 reads CASSTQSSGGAADTQYF. The CDR3 bases are TGTGCCAGCAGCACCCAGTCTAGCGGGGGGGCCGCCGATACGCAGTATTTT.

In this sample, this clone turned up a few times. V gene TRBV7-7 combines with J gene TRBJ2-7, with 7 positions matching TRBD1. Germline loops: CDR1 SSHAT, CDR2 FNYEAQ (reference sequence). The junction had 15 bases not matched to a gene; V was cut back by 5 bases and J by 2 bases. The CDR3 covers 17 residues. The CDR3 coding sequence is TGTGCCAGCAGCCCAGGGACAGCCTCTACGCCCCCCTACGAGCAGTACTTC. Its translation is CASSPGTASTPPYEQYF.

This chain joins TRBV6-5 and TRBJ2-3, with 8 bases lining up with TRBD2. Germline lookup yields CDR1 MNHEY and CDR2 SVGAGI. With V trimmed by 7 bases and J by 6 bases, 12 bases remained unmatched. There are 15 residues in the CDR3. The CDR3: CASKFSGAPSDTQYF. The CDR3 region has the DNA TGTGCCAGCAAATTTAGCGGGGCCCCCTCGGATACGCAGTATTTT.

The rearrangement links TRBV5-4 to TRBJ1-2, with TRBD1 as a possible D gene (6 bases). The germline V and J ends were trimmed by 0 bases and 1 base, with 7 bases remaining between them. Germline loops: CDR1 SGHNT, CDR2 YYREEE (reference sequence). This CDR3 region has 14 residues. The CDR3 sequence is CASSLGTDNYGYTF. The CDR3 DNA follows: TGTGCCAGCAGCTTGGGGACAGATAACTATGGCTACACCTTC. Combining the CDR3 with reference TRBV5-4 and TRBJ1-2 gives the whole variable domain ETGVTQSPTHLIKTRGQQVTLRCSSQSGHNTVSWYQQALGQGPQFIFQYYREEENGRGNFPPRFSGLQFPNYSSELNVNALELDDSALYLCASSLGTDNYGYTFGSGTRLTVV.